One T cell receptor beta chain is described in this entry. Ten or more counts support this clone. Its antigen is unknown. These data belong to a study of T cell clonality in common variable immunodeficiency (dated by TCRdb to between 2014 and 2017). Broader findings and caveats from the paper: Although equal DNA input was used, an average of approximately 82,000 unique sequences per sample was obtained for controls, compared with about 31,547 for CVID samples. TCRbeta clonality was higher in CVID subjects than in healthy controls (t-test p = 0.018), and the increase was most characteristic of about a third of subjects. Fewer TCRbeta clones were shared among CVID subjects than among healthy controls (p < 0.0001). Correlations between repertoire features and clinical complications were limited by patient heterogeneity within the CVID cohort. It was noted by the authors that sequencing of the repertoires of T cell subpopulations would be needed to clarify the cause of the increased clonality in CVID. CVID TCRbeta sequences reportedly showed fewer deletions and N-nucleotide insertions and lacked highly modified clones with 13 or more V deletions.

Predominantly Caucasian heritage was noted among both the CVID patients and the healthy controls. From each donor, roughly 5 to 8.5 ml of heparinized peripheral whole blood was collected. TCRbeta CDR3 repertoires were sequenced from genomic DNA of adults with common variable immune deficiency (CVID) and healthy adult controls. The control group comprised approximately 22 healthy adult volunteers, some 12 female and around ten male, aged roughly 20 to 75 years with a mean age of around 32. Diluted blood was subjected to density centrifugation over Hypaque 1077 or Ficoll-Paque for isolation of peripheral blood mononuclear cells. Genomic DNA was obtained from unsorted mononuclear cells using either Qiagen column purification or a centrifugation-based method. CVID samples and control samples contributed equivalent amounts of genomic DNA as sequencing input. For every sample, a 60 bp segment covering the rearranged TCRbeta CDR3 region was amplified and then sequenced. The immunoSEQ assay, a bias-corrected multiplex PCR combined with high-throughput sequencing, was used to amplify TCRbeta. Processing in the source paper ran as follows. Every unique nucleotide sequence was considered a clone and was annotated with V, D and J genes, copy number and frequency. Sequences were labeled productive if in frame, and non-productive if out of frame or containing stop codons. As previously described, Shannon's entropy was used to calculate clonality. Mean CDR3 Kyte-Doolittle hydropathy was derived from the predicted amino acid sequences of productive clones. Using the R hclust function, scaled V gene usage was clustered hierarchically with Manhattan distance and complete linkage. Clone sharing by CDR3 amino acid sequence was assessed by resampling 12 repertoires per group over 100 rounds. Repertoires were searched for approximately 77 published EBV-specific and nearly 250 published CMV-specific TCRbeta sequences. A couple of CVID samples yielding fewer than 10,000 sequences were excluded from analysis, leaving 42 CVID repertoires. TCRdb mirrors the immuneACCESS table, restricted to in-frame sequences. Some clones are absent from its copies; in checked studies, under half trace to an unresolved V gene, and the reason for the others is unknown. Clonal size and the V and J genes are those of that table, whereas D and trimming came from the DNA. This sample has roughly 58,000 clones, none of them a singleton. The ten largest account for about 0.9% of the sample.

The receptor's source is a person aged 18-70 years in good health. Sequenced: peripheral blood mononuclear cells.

The CDR3 protein sequence reads: CASSTRTSGGYTDTQYF. Partial CDR3 DNA: TGTGCCAGCTCAACCCGGACTAGCGGGGGGTACACAGATACG. Recombination linked TRBV18 to TRBJ2-3; 14 bases in between match TRBD2. The CDR3 extends 3 residues past the end of the read, so its final part is completed from the germline J gene. V trim: 5 bases; J trim: 2 bases; unmatched bases: 6. Taken from cysteine to phenylalanine, the CDR3 has 17 residues. Only the CDR3 bases that were read are kept: 42 of them, in frame from base 1. CDR1 KGHSH and CDR2 LQKENI are derived from the germline V gene.